The present T cell receptor (beta chain) was sequenced within a study of cytomegalovirus exposure and HLA in healthy donors. About this clone itself: What it recognizes is unknown.

Trimming shortened V by 1 base and J by 0 bases, and 13 bases separated the two germline ends. The CDR3 sequence is 17 residues long. Germline V CDR1 and CDR2: SEHNR, FQNEAQ (reference sequence). General study points: An analysis was carried out at a later point. It showed that HLA-associated TCR beta chains were more clonally expanded than equally common non-associated chains.

Primers included in the PCR were 60 Vbeta and 13 Jbeta primers. TCRdb's copy holds only in-frame clones and misses some; the assay was immunoSEQ multiplex PCR. This table holds 200,000 or so clones, about 70% found once. This chain connects TRBV7-9 to TRBJ1-5; tentative D call: TRBD1 (5 bases). The sequenced material came from PBMCs. The sequence derives from a man aged 40-49 years in good health and CMV-seropositive. The CDR3, as DNA: TGTGCCAGCAGCTTAGAACCGGCGGGGGATAGCAATCAGCCCCAGCATTTT. Its translation is CASSLEPAGDSNQPQHF.